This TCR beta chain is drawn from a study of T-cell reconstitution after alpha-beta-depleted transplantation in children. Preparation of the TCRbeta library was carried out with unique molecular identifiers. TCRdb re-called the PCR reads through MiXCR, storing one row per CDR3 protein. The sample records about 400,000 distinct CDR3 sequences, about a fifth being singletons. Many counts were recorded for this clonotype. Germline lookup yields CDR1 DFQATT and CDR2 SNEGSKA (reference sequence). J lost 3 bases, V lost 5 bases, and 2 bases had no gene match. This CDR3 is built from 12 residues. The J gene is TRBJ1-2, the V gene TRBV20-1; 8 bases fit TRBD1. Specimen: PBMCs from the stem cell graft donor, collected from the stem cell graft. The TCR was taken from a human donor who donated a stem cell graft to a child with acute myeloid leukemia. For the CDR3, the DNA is TGCAGTGCTTCGGACAGGGACTATGGCTACACCTTC. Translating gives CSASDRDYGYTF.